The 19 T cell receptor beta chains listed next were all sequenced from one sample in a study of OX40 agonist ivuxolimab in advanced cancers. Sequencing was performed with immunoSEQ multiplex PCR; in TCRdb, only in-frame clones are kept and a portion is missing. The data contain around 55,000 clones, 75% to 90% of them seen just once; the ten biggest clones take up approximately 13%. The sample was CD4+ or CD8+ T cells sorted from blood, taken in a trial of the OX40 agonist ivuxolimab. The receptors shown here come from an adult with an advanced solid tumor such as melanoma, head and neck, liver or kidney cancer.

The chain links TRBV13 to TRBJ2-5, with D possibly being TRBD1 (6 bases). The end of the DNA fits TRBJ2-7 better, so the J call may be wrong. The length of the CDR3 is 15 residues. The germline gives CDR1 PRHDT, CDR2 FYEKMQ (reference sequence). The CDR3 loop is CASSSTRGAPYEQYF. CDR3 sequence (DNA): TGTGCCAGCAGCTCCACCAGGGGTGCCCCCTACGAGCAGTACTTC.

V is TRBV5-4 and J is TRBJ1-1, with TRBD1 matching over 10 bases. The CDR3 is made up of 13 amino acids. The V segment lost 5 bases and the J segment 6 bases; nucleotides outside the gene matches: 4. The germline gives CDR1 SGHNT, CDR2 YYREEE (reference sequence). CDR3 in DNA: TGTGCCAGCAGGGCCGGGACAGGGGCTGAAGCTTTCTTT. This gives the protein CASRAGTGAEAFF.

This chain joins TRBV6-1 and TRBJ2-7; 8 nucleotides match TRBD1. CDR1 is MNHNS and CDR2 is SASEGT in the germline V gene. The CDR3 is 14 residues long. The V segment lost 6 bases and the J segment 3 bases; nucleotides outside the gene matches: 7. The CDR3 sequence is CASRRAGGVYEQYF. DNA of the CDR3: TGTGCCAGCAGGAGAGCAGGGGGCGTCTACGAGCAGTACTTC.

The chain is built from TRBV10-2 and TRBJ1-6; TRBD1 agrees at 9 bases. Germline V gene sequence: CDR1 WSHSY, CDR2 SAAADI. The CDR3 contains 14 residues. Unmatched junction bases numbered 11, after V lost 10 bases and J lost 10 bases. CDR3 loop: CATNPGQGTSPLHF. The CDR3 nucleotides are TGCGCCACCAATCCGGGACAGGGAACCTCACCCCTCCACTTT.

The CDR3 sequence is CASSPFGGELFF. The CDR3 nucleotides are TGTGCCAGCAGCCCCTTTGGCGGGGAGCTGTTTTTT. The chain employs TRBV7-2 and TRBJ2-2; no clear D. The V end lost 5 bases, the J end lost 7 bases, and 8 bases lay between the germline ends. The CDR3 covers 12 residues. Germline V gene lookup returns CDR1 SGHTA and CDR2 FQGNSA. Supplemented by reference TRBV7-2 and TRBJ2-2, the full variable domain reads GAGVSQSPSNKVTEKGKDVELRCDPISGHTALYWYRQSLGQGLEFLIYFQGNSAPDKSGLPSDRFSAERTGGSVSTLTIQRTQQEDSAVYLCASSPFGGELFFGEGSRLTVL.

In its sample, this clone was seen once. The V gene is TRBV7-2, the J gene TRBJ1-3; no definite D call. V was shortened by 5 bases and J by 4 bases, with 12 bases between the two germline ends. The germline CDR1 and CDR2 sequences are SGHTA and FQGNSA. CDR3 length: 14 residues. As DNA, the CDR3 is TGTGCCAGCAGCCCTAGGATCAGCGGAAACACCATATATTTT. It specifies CASSPRISGNTIYF.

This rearrangement joins TRBV11-2 to TRBJ1-4, with TRBD1 matching 9 bases. The CDR3 sequence is 15 residues long. V lost 2 bases to trimming and J lost 8 bases; unmatched junction nucleotides: 6. Germline CDR1 reads SGHAT; CDR2 reads FQNNGV. The DNA of the CDR3 is TGTGCCAGCAGCTTAACCGGGACAGGGCGAGAAAAACTGTTTTTT. Protein product: CASSLTGTGREKLFF.

The CDR3 reads CASSVAGTSDSYEQYF. CDR3 nucleotide sequence: TGTGCCAGCAGCGTAGCCGGGACTAGCGACTCCTACGAGCAGTACTTC. The genes are TRBV9 and TRBJ2-7; 10 nucleotides match TRBD2. Germline V gives CDR1 SGDLS, CDR2 YYNGEE. Germline trimming cut 0 bases from V and 0 bases from J; bases unmatched to any gene: 3. The CDR3 has 16 residues.

The chain links TRBV19 to TRBJ2-2; TRBD2 matches at 12 bases. The V segment lost 2 bases and the J segment 5 bases; nucleotides outside the gene matches: 3. The V gene's germline CDR1 is LNHDA and CDR2 SQIVND (reference sequence). This CDR3 is built from 16 residues. The CDR3 loop is CASSILAGGLTGELFF. As DNA, the CDR3 is TGTGCCAGTAGTATACTAGCGGGAGGGCTTACCGGGGAGCTGTTTTTT.

J is TRBJ1-1 and V is TRBV6-5; no clear D gene. Germline CDR1 reads MNHEY; CDR2 reads SVGAGI. The V end was cut by 8 bases, the J end by 6 bases, with 7 bases between. The CDR3 runs to 10 residues. In DNA form, the CDR3 reads TGTGCCAGCCACTTTGCTGAAGCTTTCTTT. It specifies CASHFAEAFF.

The sample holds one count of this clone. The chain couples TRBV2 to TRBJ2-7; D may be TRBD1 (5 bases). CDR3 length: 15 residues. Per germline, CDR1 SNHLY and CDR2 FYNNEI. The V end lost 2 bases, the J end lost 4 bases, and 15 bases lay between the germline ends. CDR3 nucleotides: TGTGCCAGCAGTGAAAGGGGCGGACAAAAGTACGAGCAGTACTTC. Amino acid sequence: CASSERGGQKYEQYF.

The CDR3 bases are TGTGCCAGCTCACCAAACGGTGGACAACATGGCTACACCTTC. Translation gives CASSPNGGQHGYTF. The chain employs TRBV18 and TRBJ1-2, with a possible D match to TRBD1 (5 bases). The CDR3 length is 14 residues. Germline V gene sequence: CDR1 KGHSH, CDR2 LQKENI. The V end lost 2 bases, the J end lost 6 bases, and 13 bases lay between the germline ends.

The J gene is TRBJ2-4, the V gene TRBV28, with D uncertain. V lost 1 base and J lost 0, with 10 bases in between. Germline lookup yields CDR1 MDHEN and CDR2 SYDVKM. The length of the CDR3 is 16 residues. CDR3 sequence (DNA): TGTGCCAGCAGTTTATCGGGCAGACTAGCCAAAAACATTCAGTACTTC. This translates into CASSLSGRLAKNIQYF.

The rearrangement joins TRBV6-6 to TRBJ1-4; no reliable D call. The germline V gene encodes CDR1 MNHNY and CDR2 SVGAGI (reference sequence). V was clipped by 6 bases and J by 7 bases, with 9 bases between them. The CDR3 totals 12 residues. The CDR3 bases are TGTGCCAGCAGAGCCGGAGTTGAAAAACTGTTTTTT. It is translated as CASRAGVEKLFF.

The chain is built from TRBV9 and TRBJ2-2; the D is unclear. This CDR3 is 15 amino acids long. Germline CDR1 reads SGDLS; CDR2 reads YYNGEE. V was clipped by 4 bases and J by 1 base, with 11 bases between them. The DNA of the CDR3 is TGTGCCAGCAGCCGATTTGGCAGGAACACCGGGGAGCTGTTTTTT. Amino acids: CASSRFGRNTGELFF.

The V call is TRBV28, the J call TRBJ2-7; D is uncertain. CDR1 is MDHEN, CDR2 SYDVKM, per germline. The CDR3 consists of 13 residues. The V end was cut by 8 bases, the J end by 2 bases, with 13 bases between. The CDR3 sequence: CASRRPTTYEQYF. The CDR3 DNA reads as TGTGCCAGCCGACGGCCCACTACCTACGAGCAGTACTTC.

The chain joins TRBV19 to TRBJ1-1; maybe TRBD1 (5 bases). Trimming left V 3 bases short and J 0 bases short, with 29 bases between. This CDR3 comprises 21 residues. Germline V lookup: CDR1 LNHDA, CDR2 SQIVND (reference sequence). The CDR3 nucleotides read TGTGCCAGTAGTATTCGACAGTCGGCACTCAAACCAAGATCCATGAACACTGAAGCTTTCTTT. It encodes CASSIRQSALKPRSMNTEAFF.

The genes are TRBV7-3 and TRBJ2-3; the D is unclear. Trimming stripped 1 base from V and 6 bases from J, with 11 bases between. CDR1 is SGHTA and CDR2 is FQGTGA in the germline V gene. There are 14 residues in the CDR3. CDR3 DNA: TGTGCCAGCAGCTTAAACATGCGCCCTGATACGCAGTATTTT. It encodes CASSLNMRPDTQYF.

The chain has TRBV7-9 and TRBJ1-1, with 7 bases that match TRBD1. From germline, CDR1 is SEHNR and CDR2 FQNEAQ (reference sequence). V gave up 0 bases and J gave up 5 bases; unmatched junction bases: 12. The length of the CDR3 is 17 residues. This CDR3 is CASSLAGPRQGWTEAFF. The CDR3 DNA reads TGTGCCAGCAGCTTAGCGGGTCCCCGACAGGGATGGACTGAAGCTTTCTTT.